The rows below give T cell receptor beta chains drawn from one sample of a study of blood T cell repertoires in COVID-19. Method: immunoSEQ multiplex PCR; TCRdb's copy keeps in-frame clones and lacks some. The data show under 200,000 clones, approximately 80% seen once. The specimen sequenced was PBMCs or T cells enriched from blood (not recorded which). Every receptor here comes from a man aged 50 or older who had recovered from COVID-19. Both conserved end residues are part of each CDR3. The order of the fields is J gene, V gene, D gene, clone size, CDR3 protein, CDR3 DNA. The D gene is left open where the match is weak. Clone size is not always given. Where it is, it says once, few, many or a class for expanded clones.

j_gene: TRBJ1-2; v_gene: TRBV5-1; d_gene: TRBD1; abundance: NA; CDR3aa: CASSRQDRDRGYTF; CDR3nt: TGCGCCAGCAGCCGGCAGGACAGGGACAGGGGCTACACCTTC
j_gene: TRBJ2-2; v_gene: TRBV30; d_gene: NA; abundance: once; CDR3aa: CAWPRHNTGELFF; CDR3nt: TGTGCCTGGCCCAGGCATAACACCGGGGAGCTGTTTTTT
j_gene: TRBJ1-1; v_gene: TRBV2; d_gene: TRBD1; abundance: NA; CDR3aa: CASKLGQGGTEAFF; CDR3nt: TGTGCCAGCAAATTGGGACAGGGGGGCACTGAAGCTTTCTTT
j_gene: TRBJ2-3; v_gene: TRBV9; d_gene: TRBD2; abundance: NA; CDR3aa: CASSVGLAGDGATDTQYF; CDR3nt: TGTGCCAGCAGCGTAGGGCTAGCGGGCGACGGCGCCACAGATACGCAGTATTTT
j_gene: TRBJ2-7; v_gene: TRBV7-9; d_gene: TRBD2; abundance: once; CDR3aa: CASSLEGLAGALYEQYF; CDR3nt: TGTGCCAGCAGCTTAGAGGGGCTAGCGGGGGCTCTCTACGAGCAGTACTTC
j_gene: TRBJ2-1; v_gene: TRBV3-1/TRBV3-2; d_gene: TRBD2; abundance: NA; CDR3aa: CASSDGRGGGDEQFF; CDR3nt: TGTGCCAGCAGCGACGGGCGCGGGGGGGGAGATGAGCAGTTCTTC
j_gene: TRBJ1-2; v_gene: TRBV4-2; d_gene: NA; abundance: NA; CDR3aa: CASSQGTVNYGYTF; CDR3nt: TGTGCCAGCAGCCAAGGGACAGTTAACTATGGCTACACCTTC
j_gene: TRBJ2-1; v_gene: TRBV7-2; d_gene: TRBD2; abundance: NA; CDR3aa: CASSLSSLAGARNEQFF; CDR3nt: TGTGCCAGCAGCTTAAGCTCCCTAGCGGGGGCGAGGAATGAGCAGTTCTTC
j_gene: TRBJ1-3; v_gene: TRBV9; d_gene: TRBD1; abundance: NA; CDR3aa: CASSRLGQGVGNTIYF; CDR3nt: TGTGCCAGCTCCCGCCTCGGACAGGGGGTTGGAAACACCATATATTTT
j_gene: TRBJ1-4; v_gene: TRBV5-5; d_gene: TRBD1; abundance: NA; CDR3aa: CASQTGLVEKLFF; CDR3nt: TGTGCCAGCCAGACAGGGTTGGTGGAAAAACTGTTTTTT
j_gene: TRBJ1-1; v_gene: TRBV5-1; d_gene: NA; abundance: NA; CDR3aa: CASSLALNTEAFF; CDR3nt: TGCGCCAGCAGCTTGGCCTTGAACACTGAAGCTTTCTTT
j_gene: TRBJ1-5; v_gene: TRBV7-9; d_gene: NA; abundance: NA; CDR3aa: CASSSAGINQPQHF; CDR3nt: TGTGCCAGCAGCAGCGCGGGGATAAATCAGCCCCAGCATTTT
j_gene: TRBJ2-7; v_gene: TRBV7-8; d_gene: TRBD1; abundance: NA; CDR3aa: CASTLDRGRPEQYF; CDR3nt: TGTGCCAGCACCCTGGACAGGGGGCGTCCCGAGCAGTACTTC
j_gene: TRBJ2-3; v_gene: TRBV7-2; d_gene: TRBD2; abundance: NA; CDR3aa: CASSSQSGGVTDTQYF; CDR3nt: TGTGCCAGCAGCTCTCAGAGCGGGGGGGTCACAGATACGCAGTATTTT
j_gene: TRBJ1-2; v_gene: TRBV28; d_gene: NA; abundance: NA; CDR3aa: CASSPRGASGNGYTF; CDR3nt: TGTGCCAGCAGTCCACGAGGCGCTTCAGGGAATGGCTACACCTTC
j_gene: TRBJ2-4; v_gene: TRBV2; d_gene: TRBD2; abundance: NA; CDR3aa: CASDPAGGAENIQYF; CDR3nt: TGTGCCAGCGACCCTGCCGGGGGGGCAGAAAACATTCAGTACTTC
j_gene: TRBJ2-1; v_gene: TRBV11-2; d_gene: NA; abundance: NA; CDR3aa: CASSLGVNYNEQFF; CDR3nt: TGTGCCAGCAGCTTAGGAGTCAATTACAATGAGCAGTTCTTC
j_gene: TRBJ1-5; v_gene: TRBV6-2/TRBV6-3; d_gene: NA; abundance: NA; CDR3aa: CASSGGISNQPQHF; CDR3nt: TGTGCCAGCAGTGGAGGGATCAGCAATCAGCCCCAGCATTTT
j_gene: TRBJ2-1; v_gene: TRBV19; d_gene: TRBD2; abundance: NA; CDR3aa: CASGLAGGYNEQFF; CDR3nt: TGTGCCAGTGGACTAGCGGGGGGGTACAATGAGCAGTTCTTC
j_gene: TRBJ2-1; v_gene: TRBV11-2; d_gene: TRBD2; abundance: NA; CDR3aa: CASSLSSGGRRNEQFF; CDR3nt: TGTGCCAGCAGCTTATCCAGCGGGGGGCGACGAAATGAGCAGTTCTTC
j_gene: TRBJ2-2; v_gene: TRBV5-4; d_gene: NA; abundance: once; CDR3aa: CASSSKAQGYGGELFF; CDR3nt: TGTGCCAGCAGCTCTAAAGCTCAGGGGTATGGCGGGGAGCTGTTTTTT
j_gene: TRBJ1-1; v_gene: TRBV5-1; d_gene: TRBD1; abundance: NA; CDR3aa: CASSGGTGGVTEAFF; CDR3nt: TGCGCCAGCAGCGGAGGGACAGGGGGTGTGACTGAAGCTTTCTTT
j_gene: TRBJ1-2; v_gene: TRBV12-3/TRBV12-4; d_gene: NA; abundance: few; CDR3aa: CASTTTRSVVF; CDR3nt: TGTGCCAGCACCACCACTAGGAGTGTTGTCTTC
j_gene: TRBJ2-2; v_gene: TRBV27; d_gene: TRBD1; abundance: NA; CDR3aa: CASSSTGGLGTGELFF; CDR3nt: TGTGCCAGCAGTTCCACAGGGGGCTTGGGGACCGGGGAGCTGTTTTTT
j_gene: TRBJ1-1; v_gene: TRBV7-9; d_gene: NA; abundance: NA; CDR3aa: CASSPNMRQLGAFF; CDR3nt: TGTGCCAGCAGCCCAAACATGAGACAGTTGGGAGCTTTCTTT
j_gene: TRBJ2-2; v_gene: TRBV3-1/TRBV3-2; d_gene: TRBD2; abundance: NA; CDR3aa: CASSHPGTSRTGELFF; CDR3nt: TGTGCCAGCAGCCACCCCGGGACTAGCCGCACCGGGGAGCTGTTTTTT
j_gene: TRBJ1-6; v_gene: TRBV5-1; d_gene: NA; abundance: few; CDR3aa: CASQTGLSSSPLHF; CDR3nt: TGCGCCAGCCAAACAGGGTTATCGAGTTCACCCCTCCACTTT
j_gene: TRBJ2-3; v_gene: TRBV5-6; d_gene: NA; abundance: NA; CDR3aa: CASSVAVQAQYF; CDR3nt: TGTGCCAGCAGCGTGGCGGTCCAGGCGCAGTATTTT
j_gene: TRBJ1-5; v_gene: TRBV2; d_gene: TRBD1; abundance: NA; CDR3aa: CASSALQGLSNQPQHF; CDR3nt: TGTGCCAGCAGTGCTCTACAGGGGTTGAGCAATCAGCCCCAGCATTTT
j_gene: TRBJ2-7; v_gene: TRBV9; d_gene: TRBD2; abundance: NA; CDR3aa: CASSQGRGVAYEQYF; CDR3nt: TGTGCCAGCAGCCAGGGCCGGGGGGTCGCCTACGAGCAGTACTTC
j_gene: TRBJ1-2; v_gene: TRBV3-1/TRBV3-2; d_gene: NA; abundance: NA; CDR3aa: CASSSQGQPPNYGYTF; CDR3nt: TGTGCCAGCAGCTCCCAGGGCCAACCACCTAACTATGGCTACACCTTC
j_gene: TRBJ1-5; v_gene: TRBV6-1; d_gene: NA; abundance: NA; CDR3aa: CASSDALGWANSNQPQHF; CDR3nt: TGTGCCAGCAGTGACGCATTAGGTTGGGCCAATAGCAATCAGCCCCAGCATTTT